Presented here are 18 T cell receptor beta chains from one specimen sequenced in a study of patients and donors after allogeneic stem cell transplantation. TCRdb fed the RT-PCR reads into MiXCR, producing one record per CDR3 protein. The repertoire holds over 65,000 distinct CDR3 sequences, with about a quarter as singletons. The specimen sequenced was blood, either unsorted or a sorted T cell fraction (not recorded which). These receptors were taken from a human donor who was either an allogeneic HSCT recipient or a stem cell or donor lymphocyte infusion donor (not recorded which). It is not recorded whose cells these are; they may come from a transplant donor.

This chain uses TRBV4-1 with TRBJ1-2; no firm D call. The germline V gene has CDR1 MGHRA and CDR2 YSYEKL. V was cut by 0 bases and J by 7 bases, with 6 bases left in between. The CDR3 extends over 12 amino acids. The CDR3 sequence is CASSQDLTGYTF. The DNA of the CDR3 is TGCGCCAGCAGCCAAGATCTGACTGGCTACACCTTC.

This rearrangement joins TRBV29-1 to TRBJ1-1; tentative D call: TRBD1 (6 bases). The germline CDR1 and CDR2 sequences are SQVTM and ANQGSEA. The ends were cut back, 4 bases at V and 7 bases at J, with 10 bases in the middle. The CDR3 extends over 11 amino acids. CDR3 DNA sequence: TGCAGCGTTGTCAGGGGTATTGAAGCTTTCTTT. Protein sequence: CSVVRGIEAFF.

In this sample, this clonotype turned up many times. The rearrangement joins TRBV5-1 to TRBJ1-3; TRBD1 might be the D (5 bases). Per the germline V gene, CDR1 is SGHRS and CDR2 is YFSETQ. There are 17 residues in the CDR3. Trimming took 0 bases from V and 1 from J, leaving 14 bases between them. CDR3 loop: CASSLEPGGGSGNTIYF. The CDR3 DNA sequence: TGCGCCAGCAGCTTGGAGCCCGGTGGGGGATCTGGAAACACCATATATTTT.

Only a few counts were recorded for this clonotype. The rearrangement joins TRBV4-1 to TRBJ1-5; the match to TRBD1 covers 9 bases. J gave up 4 bases and V 0 bases, and 4 bases lay outside the gene matches. The CDR3 consists of 16 residues. The germline gives CDR1 MGHRA, CDR2 YSYEKL. CDR3 in DNA: TGCGCCAGCAGCCAAGATAGGACAGGGGCTAATCAGCCCCAGCATTTT. Amino acid sequence: CASSQDRTGANQPQHF.

The V call is TRBV5-4, the J call TRBJ2-6, with D unclear. V gave up 0 bases and J gave up 13 bases, with 23 bases separating them. CDR3 size: 17 residues. The germline V gene has CDR1 SGHNT and CDR2 YYREEE (reference sequence). The CDR3 DNA sequence: TGTGCCAGCAGCTTGGAAGTTCGTCGGAATAACCCCGAGGTCCTGACTTTC. Translated: CASSLEVRRNNPEVLTF.

The J gene is TRBJ1-1, the V gene TRBV27; D might be TRBD1 (6 bases). The ends were cut back, 6 bases at V and 5 bases at J, with 13 bases in the middle. The V gene's germline CDR1 is MNHEY and CDR2 SMNVEV (reference sequence). This CDR3 is 13 amino acids long. CDR3 amino acids: CASSFNRETEAFF. The CDR3 nucleotides read TGTGCCAGCAGCTTCAACAGGGAAACTGAAGCTTTCTTT.

The table lists this clonotype with a few counts. The CDR3 spells CASSFGTDYGYTF. The DNA for the CDR3 is TGTGCCAGCAGTTTCGGGACGGACTATGGCTACACCTTC. The rearrangement uses TRBV12-3 or TRBV12-4 and TRBJ1-2, with D possibly TRBD1 on 5 matching bases. The CDR3 extends over 13 amino acids. V lost 3 bases and J lost 3, with 8 bases in between.

This chain uses TRBV3-1 with TRBJ1-1; D possibly corresponds to TRBD1 (5 bases). The V gene's germline CDR1 is LGHDT and CDR2 YNNKEL (reference sequence). Between the trimmed V and J ends, which lost 0 bases and 5 bases, there was a span of 10 bases. The CDR3 runs to 14 residues. CDR3 region: CASSQDSEGTEAFF. CDR3 bases: TGTGCCAGCAGCCAAGATAGTGAGGGGACTGAAGCTTTCTTT.

The rearrangement uses TRBV20-1 and TRBJ1-1, with D possibly being TRBD1 (6 bases). V lost 0 bases, J lost 5 bases, and 13 bases lay in between. The germline V gene encodes CDR1 DFQATT and CDR2 SNEGSKA (reference sequence). The length of the CDR3 is 14 residues. The CDR3 protein is CSARDRGGRTEAFF. DNA of the CDR3: TGCAGTGCTAGAGATAGGGGGGGCAGGACTGAAGCTTTCTTT.

This chain connects TRBV7-9 to TRBJ2-7; perhaps TRBD1 as D (5 bases). The CDR3 runs 14 residues. Trimming removed 3 bases from V and 0 bases from J, with 9 bases in between. Germline V CDR1 and CDR2: SEHNR, FQNEAQ (reference sequence). Here the CDR3 DNA reads TGTGCCAGCAGCTTGGTGGGGCCCTCCTACGAGCAGTACTTC. Its translation is CASSLVGPSYEQYF. Looking up the rest from reference TRBV7-9 and TRBJ2-7 gives the full variable domain: DTGVSQNPRHKITKRGQNVTFRCDPISEHNRLYWYRQTLGQGPEFLTYFQNEAQLEKSRLLSDRFSAERPKGSFSTLEIQRTEQGDSAMYLCASSLVGPSYEQYFGPGTRLTVT.

In this sample, this clonotype turned up a few times. The chain is built from TRBV7-9 and TRBJ2-1; 7 nucleotides agree with TRBD2. The CDR3 has 16 residues. With V trimmed by 6 bases and J by 5 bases, 13 bases remained unmatched. Germline CDR1 and CDR2: SEHNR and FQNEAQ (reference sequence). This CDR3 is CASRPSGEGRHNEQFF. CDR3 DNA sequence: TGTGCCAGCAGGCCGAGCGGGGAGGGAAGGCACAATGAGCAGTTCTTC.

The chain employs TRBV10-3 and TRBJ2-7; TRBD1 agrees at 8 bases. Germline trimming cut 0 bases from V and 5 bases from J; bases unmatched to any gene: 3. The V gene's germline CDR1 is ENHRY and CDR2 SYGVKD. This CDR3 has 14 residues. CDR3: CAISESPGGNEQYF. The CDR3 DNA sequence: TGTGCCATCAGTGAGTCGCCAGGGGGCAACGAGCAGTACTTC.

This clonotype appeared a few times. CDR3 residues: CASSLAQEQYF. In DNA, the CDR3 is TGTGCCAGCAGCTTAGCGCAAGAGCAGTACTTC. The J gene is TRBJ2-7, the V gene TRBV7-9; D is ambiguous. This CDR3 has 11 residues. CDR1 is SEHNR, CDR2 FQNEAQ, per germline (reference sequence). The V end was cut by 0 bases, the J end by 7 bases, with 4 bases between.

The chain employs TRBV20-1 and TRBJ1-2; D unresolved. Germline V gives CDR1 DFQATT, CDR2 SNEGSKA (reference sequence). The CDR3 is 14 amino acids. V gave up 6 bases and J gave up 8 bases, with 22 bases separating them. The CDR3 is CSAGSFAVQFGYTF. CDR3 nucleotide sequence: TGCAGTGCGGGGTCTTTTGCGGTTCAGTTCGGCTACACCTTC.

This chain uses TRBV7-9 with TRBJ2-5; D is uncertain. Germline loops: CDR1 SEHNR, CDR2 FQNEAQ (reference sequence). Trimming shortened V by 4 bases and J by 2 bases, and 17 bases separated the two germline ends. This CDR3 has 16 residues. In DNA, the CDR3 is TGTGCCAGCAGCTCCCCCCTGGGCACTGTACAAGAGACCCAGTACTTC. Encoded protein: CASSSPLGTVQETQYF.

A few counts support this clonotype. This rearrangement joins TRBV10-3 to TRBJ2-1, with 12 nucleotides matching TRBD1. With V trimmed by 3 bases and J by 0 bases, 6 bases remained unmatched. The CDR3 contains 18 residues. Germline V gene data show CDR1 as ENHRY and CDR2 as SYGVKD. The CDR3 nucleotides are TGTGCCATCAGTGATTCGGGACAGGGGGCGCGCTCCTACAATGAGCAGTTCTTC. As protein: CAISDSGQGARSYNEQFF.

This clonotype was counted between two and nine times. This sequence joins TRBV14 and TRBJ2-7; TRBD1 aligns across 8 bases. The junction had 9 bases not matched to a gene; V was cut back by 0 bases and J by 2 bases. CDR3 length equals 17 residues. Germline V gene lookup returns CDR1 SGHDN and CDR2 FVKESK. The CDR3 spells CASSQDIRTGNTYEQYF. DNA of the CDR3: TGTGCCAGCAGCCAAGATATTCGGACAGGGAACACCTACGAGCAGTACTTC.

The genes are TRBV6-5 and TRBJ2-1; weak D call: TRBD2 (6 bases). V gave up 7 bases and J gave up 6 bases, with 10 bases separating them. Germline V CDR1 and CDR2: MNHEY, SVGAGI. This CDR3 comprises 12 residues. The CDR3 bases are TGTGCCAGCAATATGGGGGGCAATGAGCAGTTCTTC. The encoded protein is CASNMGGNEQFF.